These 23 T cell receptor beta chains share one sample of origin, sequenced in a study of T cell responses to AZD1222 COVID-19 vaccine (dated by TCRdb to the early 2020s). Receptors were amplified or captured by the immunoSEQ multiplex PCR assay. TCRdb carries this immuneACCESS record with in-frame sequences only. Its versions omit some clonotypes, under half of them owing to an unresolved V gene in the studies checked, with the rest unexplained. The sample records roughly 130,000 clones, around 84% of which are singletons. Clones ranked in the top ten supply around 12% of the sample. The time point label, as the study defines it: baseline before first vaccination. Here the sequenced sample was peripheral blood, taken on day 0 of AZD1222 vaccination. All receptors derive from an adult in good health.

This chain links TRBV7-2 with TRBJ2-7, with D hard to call. V was pared by 2 bases and J by 4 bases, with 6 bases between. The CDR3 length is 12 residues. CDR1 is SGHTA and CDR2 is FQGNSA in the germline V gene. This chain's CDR3 is CASSLIRYEQYF. The CDR3 DNA is TGTGCCAGCAGCTTAATCCGTTACGAGCAGTACTTC.

This chain joins TRBV6-2 or TRBV6-3 and TRBJ1-2; a weak D match, TRBD1 (6 bases). V lost 5 bases and J 5 bases, leaving 15 bases between the germline ends. Germline values: CDR1 MNHEY, CDR2 SVGEGT. The CDR3 contains 14 residues. The CDR3 loop is CASSLRQEGYGYTF. The CDR3 bases are TGTGCCAGCAGTCTACGACAGGAGGGGTATGGCTACACCTTC.

The chain couples TRBV19 to TRBJ1-3; TRBD1 agrees at 8 bases. Trimming at V came to 4 bases and at J to 0 bases, leaving 11 bases not matched to a gene. Germline assignment: CDR1 LNHDA and CDR2 SQIVND (reference sequence). There are 18 residues in the CDR3. The CDR3 DNA is TGTGCCAGTAGTAAGGGACAGGAGTACCATCCCTCTGGAAACACCATATATTTT. The encoded protein is CASSKGQEYHPSGNTIYF. The full variable domain, in which reference TRBV19 and TRBJ1-3 provide the parts outside the CDR3, is DGGITQSPKYLFRKEGQNVTLSCEQNLNHDAMYWYRQDPGQGLRLIYYSQIVNDFQKGDIAEGYSVSREKKESFPLTVTSAQKNPTAFYLCASSKGQEYHPSGNTIYFGEGSWLTVV.

The chain uses TRBV5-1 and TRBJ2-2, with 8 bases identical to TRBD2. Germline V lookup: CDR1 SGHRS, CDR2 YFSETQ. The CDR3 is 16 residues long. V lost 0 bases, J lost 2 bases, and 3 bases stayed unmatched. The CDR3 DNA sequence: TGCGCCAGCAGCTTGGCCGGGGGGGATAACACCGGGGAGCTGTTTTTT. Translated, it gives CASSLAGGDNTGELFF.

The rearrangement joins TRBV5-8 to TRBJ1-1, with unresolved D. The CDR3 is 11 amino acids. CDR1 SGHTS and CDR2 YDEGEE come from the germline V gene. V was pared by 7 bases and J by 6 bases, with 10 bases between. CDR3 residues: CASRPTPEAFF. The DNA for the CDR3 is TGTGCCAGCCGGCCCACCCCTGAAGCTTTCTTT.

The table lists this clone with a few counts. The chain links TRBV18 to TRBJ1-1, with D maybe TRBD1 (6 bases). The V end was cut by 0 bases, the J end by 2 bases, with 10 bases between. Germline V gene data show CDR1 as KGHSH and CDR2 as LQKENI. The CDR3 extends over 15 amino acids. CDR3 bases: TGTGCCAGCTCACCACCCGGGGGCTTCAACACTGAAGCTTTCTTT. Amino acids: CASSPPGGFNTEAFF.

The gene calls are TRBV11-1 and TRBJ2-3; maybe TRBD1 (5 bases). This CDR3 has 15 residues. V was clipped by 1 base and J by 3 bases, with 11 bases between them. Germline loops: CDR1 SGHAT, CDR2 FQDESV (reference sequence). The CDR3 region is CASSLESPGTDTQYF. The CDR3 DNA follows: TGTGCCAGCAGCTTAGAAAGTCCAGGGACAGATACGCAGTATTTT. Drawing the rest from reference TRBV11-1 and TRBJ2-3, the complete variable domain is EAEVAQSPRYKITEKSQAVAFWCDPISGHATLYWYRQILGQGPELLVQFQDESVVDDSQLPKDRFSAERLKGVDSTLKIQPAELGDSAMYLCASSLESPGTDTQYFGPGTRLTVL.

The genes are TRBV14 and TRBJ2-7; tentative D call: TRBD2 (6 bases). V was pared by 4 bases and J by 3 bases, with 7 bases between. CDR3 length equals 12 residues. The germline CDR1 and CDR2 sequences are SGHDN and FVKESK. CDR3: CASSLDYYEQYF. The DNA for the CDR3 is TGTGCCAGCAGCCTGGACTACTACGAGCAGTACTTC.

V gene TRBV12-3 or TRBV12-4 combines with J gene TRBJ1-5; D is unclear. V gave up 5 bases and J gave up 7 bases, with 9 bases separating them. The CDR3 contains 12 residues. The CDR3 here is CASSNGEQPQHF. CDR3 in DNA: TGTGCCAGCAGTAACGGGGAACAGCCCCAGCATTTT.

The chain has TRBV5-4 and TRBJ2-7, with 8 bases fitting TRBD2. V shed 4 bases and J 0 bases; nucleotides not matched to a gene: 3. In germline, CDR1 is SGHNT, CDR2 YYREEE (reference sequence). CDR3 size: 14 residues. CDR3 loop: CASSPSGSSYEQYF. CDR3 sequence (DNA): TGTGCCAGCAGCCCCAGCGGGAGCTCCTACGAGCAGTACTTC.

The chain's CDR3 is CASSQDLQNGYTF. The CDR3 DNA is TGTGCCAGCAGCCAAGATCTGCAGAATGGCTACACCTTC. This chain links TRBV3-1 (or the pseudogene TRBV3-2) with TRBJ1-2; D remains ambiguous. Trimming took off 0 bases at V and 6 bases at J, with 8 bases between the two ends. The CDR3 sequence is 13 residues long. Germline CDR1 and CDR2: LGHDT and YNNKEL (reference sequence).

The V and J genes are TRBV6-1 and TRBJ2-2; no reliable D call. V was shortened by 3 bases and J by 4 bases, with 12 bases between the two germline ends. The V gene's germline CDR1 is MNHNS and CDR2 SASEGT. The CDR3 totals 15 residues. The CDR3 DNA reads as TGTGCCAGCAGTGAGCCGGTAGTGGGCACCGGGGAGCTGTTTTTT. This encodes CASSEPVVGTGELFF.

V gene TRBV7-2 combines with J gene TRBJ1-5, with D maybe TRBD1 (5 bases). Trimming removed 2 bases from V and 1 base from J, with 9 bases in between. The length of the CDR3 is 15 residues. Germline V gene sequence: CDR1 SGHTA, CDR2 FQGNSA. The CDR3 DNA sequence: TGTGCCAGCAGCTTAATGGGACGGAGCAATCAGCCCCAGCATTTT. It codes for CASSLMGRSNQPQHF.

A remark on this clone: The sample holds other DNA sequences that translate to the same CDR3. The rearrangement joins TRBV27 to TRBJ1-3; tentatively, D is TRBD1 (5 bases). CDR1 is MNHEY and CDR2 is SMNVEV in the germline V gene (reference sequence). CDR3 length: 13 residues. V was cut by 3 bases and J by 4 bases, with 7 bases left in between. CDR3 in amino acids: CASSFGGGNTIYF. The CDR3 DNA is TGTGCCAGCAGTTTTGGGGGAGGAAACACCATATATTTT.

V is TRBV29-1 and J is TRBJ1-1, with D possibly matching TRBD1 (5 bases). Trimming removed 8 bases from V and 3 bases from J, with 22 bases in between. The CDR3 totals 15 residues. CDR1 is SQVTM, CDR2 ANQGSEA, per germline. CDR3 sequence: CSPIRARDVDTEAFF. As DNA, the CDR3 is TGCAGCCCCATAAGGGCCAGGGATGTGGACACTGAAGCTTTCTTT.

This chain uses TRBV7-2 with TRBJ2-5; tentative D call: TRBD2 (6 bases). The germline V gene has CDR1 SGHTA and CDR2 FQGNSA. The CDR3 sequence is 15 residues long. V was clipped by 3 bases and J by 3 bases, with 14 bases between them. The CDR3 nucleotides are TGTGCCAGCAGCTTGGGGGGAGGTGCTGAAGAGACCCAGTACTTC. Its translation is CASSLGGGAEETQYF. Based on the CDR3 plus reference TRBV7-2 and TRBJ2-5, the full variable domain is GAGVSQSPSNKVTEKGKDVELRCDPISGHTALYWYRQSLGQGLEFLIYFQGNSAPDKSGLPSDRFSAERTGGSVSTLTIQRTQQEDSAVYLCASSLGGGAEETQYFGPGTRLLVL.

This chain links TRBV5-4 with TRBJ1-1; 8 bases align to TRBD1. This CDR3 contains 17 residues. V was pared by 4 bases and J by 0 bases, with 11 bases of the junction left unmatched. Germline V gene data show CDR1 as SGHNT and CDR2 as YYREEE (reference sequence). The CDR3 reads CASSPRTGRPMNTEAFF. Here the CDR3 DNA reads TGTGCCAGCAGCCCCAGGACAGGGCGTCCGATGAACACTGAAGCTTTCTTT.

V usage is TRBV28 and J usage is TRBJ1-1; 10 bases map to TRBD1. V gave up 5 bases and J gave up 3 bases; unmatched junction bases: 9. This CDR3 has 16 amino acids. Germline V gene sequence: CDR1 MDHEN, CDR2 SYDVKM. In DNA form, the CDR3 reads TGTGCCAGCAGTCTCCAGACAGGGGGCGTCTACACTGAAGCTTTCTTT. Protein product: CASSLQTGGVYTEAFF. Drawing the rest from reference TRBV28 and TRBJ1-1, the complete variable domain is DVKVTQSSRYLVKRTGEKVFLECVQDMDHENMFWYRQDPGLGLRLIYFSYDVKMKEKGDIPEGYSVSREKKERFSLILESASTNQTSMYLCASSLQTGGVYTEAFFGQGTRLTVV.

The chain links TRBV5-1 to TRBJ1-1; D is ambiguous. The V end lost 0 bases, the J end lost 1 base, and 16 bases lay between the germline ends. Germline CDR1 reads SGHRS; CDR2 reads YFSETQ. This CDR3 is 17 amino acids long. The CDR3 is CASSLGGQRLENTEAFF. CDR3 coding DNA: TGCGCCAGCAGCTTGGGTGGGCAGCGCCTGGAGAACACTGAAGCTTTCTTT.

The chain joins TRBV2 to TRBJ1-4; D might be TRBD1 (5 bases). Germline CDR1 reads SNHLY; CDR2 reads FYNNEI. Trimming cost V 6 bases and J 7 bases, with 9 bases left between them. This CDR3 spans 12 amino acids. The CDR3 region is CASSRVGEKLFF. The DNA of the CDR3 is TGTGCCAGCAGCAGGGTTGGTGAAAAACTGTTTTTT.

Relative to its sample, this clone is medium-sized (0.01 to 0.1%). In nucleotides, the CDR3 is TGTGCCTGGGGACCAGGGAGGAATGAGCAGTTCTTC. Translation: CAWGPGRNEQFF. The rearrangement joins TRBV30 to TRBJ2-1; D is perhaps TRBD2 (6 bases). The germline V gene has CDR1 GTSNPN and CDR2 SVGIG (reference sequence). Trimming removed 5 bases at V and 7 bases at J, with 12 bases between. This CDR3 has 12 amino acids. Filled out from reference TRBV30 and TRBJ2-1, the complete variable domain reads SQTIHQWPATLVQPVGSPLSLECTVEGTSNPNLYWYRQAAGRGLQLLFYSVGIGQISSEVPQNLSASRPQDRQFILSSKKLLLSDSGFYLCAWGPGRNEQFFGPGTRLTVL.

The V call is TRBV18, the J call TRBJ1-3; 11 bases fit TRBD1. The J segment lost 1 base and the V segment lost 2 bases, leaving 4 bases of the junction unmatched. Germline CDR1 and CDR2: KGHSH and LQKENI. This CDR3 is 17 amino acids long. CDR3 bases: TGTGCCAGCTCACCATTCGGACAGGGGGCATCTGGAAACACCATATATTTT. Translation gives CASSPFGQGASGNTIYF.

The chain joins TRBV28 to TRBJ1-5; D may be TRBD1 (6 bases). Germline lookup yields CDR1 MDHEN and CDR2 SYDVKM. The CDR3 is 13 amino acids. The germline V and J ends were trimmed by 7 bases and 3 bases, with 10 bases remaining between them. DNA for the CDR3: TGTGCCAGCAACAGGGTTGTCAATCAGCCCCAGCATTTT. This translates into CASNRVVNQPQHF.